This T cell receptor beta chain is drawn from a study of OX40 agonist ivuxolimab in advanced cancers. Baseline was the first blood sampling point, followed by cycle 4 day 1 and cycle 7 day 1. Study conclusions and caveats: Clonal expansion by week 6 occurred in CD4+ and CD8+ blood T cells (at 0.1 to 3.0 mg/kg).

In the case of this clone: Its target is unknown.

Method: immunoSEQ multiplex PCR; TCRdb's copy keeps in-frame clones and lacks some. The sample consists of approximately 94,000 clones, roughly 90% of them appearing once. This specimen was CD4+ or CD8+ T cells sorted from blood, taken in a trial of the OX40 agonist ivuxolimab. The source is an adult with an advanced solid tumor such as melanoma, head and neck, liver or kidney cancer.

This chain's CDR3 is CAWSVLPWRPNTEAFF. The CDR3 DNA follows: TGTGCCTGGAGTGTACTGCCGTGGCGGCCGAACACTGAAGCTTTCTTT. The rearrangement uses TRBV30 and TRBJ1-1; D remains ambiguous. The length of the CDR3 is 16 residues. Germline lookup yields CDR1 GTSNPN and CDR2 SVGIG (reference sequence). The V gene lost 0 bases and the J gene lost 1 base, with 15 bases spanning the gap. The full variable domain, in which reference TRBV30 and TRBJ1-1 provide the parts outside the CDR3, is SQTIHQWPATLVQPVGSPLSLECTVEGTSNPNLYWYRQAAGRGLQLLFYSVGIGQISSEVPQNLSASRPQDRQFILSSKKLLLSDSGFYLCAWSVLPWRPNTEAFFGQGTRLTVV.